One sample yielded the 3 T cell receptor beta chains listed below, sequenced in a study of blood T cell repertoires in COVID-19. Measured with immunoSEQ multiplex PCR; TCRdb has only the in-frame clones, and not every one. The table lists roughly 300,000 clones, about nine tenths of them singletons. Material: PBMCs or T cells enriched from blood (not recorded which). These receptors came from a woman aged 35 to 49 with acute COVID-19.

The chain recombines TRBV2 with TRBJ1-5; 8 bases are shared with TRBD1. From germline, CDR1 is SNHLY and CDR2 FYNNEI. V trimming: 6 bases; J trimming: 10 bases; junction bases outside the gene matches: 11. This CDR3 contains 14 residues. CDR3 region: CASSPQGAQGPQHF. In DNA, the CDR3 is TGTGCCAGCAGCCCGCAGGGGGCCCAGGGACCCCAGCATTTT. The whole variable domain, filled in from reference TRBV2 and TRBJ1-5, reads EPEVTQTPSHQVTQMGQEVILRCVPISNHLYFYWYRQILGQKVEFLVSFYNNEISEKSEIFDDQFSVERPDGSNFTLKIRSTKLEDSAMYFCASSPQGAQGPQHFGDGTRLSIL.

This rearrangement joins TRBV7-9 to TRBJ1-2, with TRBD1 as a possible D gene (6 bases). Trimming took off 2 bases at V and 7 bases at J, with 14 bases between the two ends. Germline V gene data show CDR1 as SEHNR and CDR2 as FQNEAQ (reference sequence). This CDR3 is 14 amino acids long. CDR3 amino acids: CASSLLGGHGGYTF. CDR3 bases: TGTGCCAGCAGCTTACTTGGGGGACATGGTGGCTACACCTTC.

The rearrangement uses TRBV15 and TRBJ2-7; perhaps TRBD1 as D (5 bases). Germline loops: CDR1 LNHNV, CDR2 YYDKDF (reference sequence). Trimming stripped 0 bases from V and 3 bases from J, with 9 bases between. The CDR3 consists of 14 residues. CDR3 sequence (DNA): TGTGCCACCAGCAGAGAGACAGAGAGCTACGAGCAGTACTTC. It translates to CATSRETESYEQYF.